This TCR beta chain was sequenced during a study of T cell responses to AZD1222 COVID-19 vaccine. Using immunoSEQ multiplex PCR, the repertoire was profiled, and TCRdb retains in-frame clones only, with some absent. The table lists approximately 160,000 clones, approximately 93% of them singletons. This clone was seen a few times. Its antigen is not known. Germline V gene sequence: CDR1 GTSNPN, CDR2 SVGIG (reference sequence). The CDR3 runs 15 residues. V gave up 7 bases and J gave up 8 bases; unmatched junction bases: 14. Findings and caveats of the study: Spike-specific TCR breadth and depth rose after two AZD1222 doses.

The receptor's source is an adult in good health. This chain links TRBV30 with TRBJ2-2; 9 positions match TRBD1. The material was peripheral blood, obtained on day 0 of AZD1222 vaccination. The CDR3, as DNA: TGTGCCTTGTCTACCGGGACAGGGTTTTCGGGGGAGCTGTTTTTT. It codes for CALSTGTGFSGELFF.